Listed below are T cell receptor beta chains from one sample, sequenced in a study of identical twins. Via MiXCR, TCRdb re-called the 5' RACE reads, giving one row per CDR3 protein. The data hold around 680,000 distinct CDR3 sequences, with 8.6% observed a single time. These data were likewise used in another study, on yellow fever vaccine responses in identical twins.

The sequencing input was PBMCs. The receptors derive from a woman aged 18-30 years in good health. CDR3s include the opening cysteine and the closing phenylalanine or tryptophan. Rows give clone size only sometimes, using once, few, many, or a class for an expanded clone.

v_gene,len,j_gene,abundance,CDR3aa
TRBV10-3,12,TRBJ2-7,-,CASRGLTYEQYF
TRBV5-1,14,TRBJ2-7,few,CASSRGSPPYEQYF
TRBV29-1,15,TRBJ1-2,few,CSVQGGDLTNYGYTF
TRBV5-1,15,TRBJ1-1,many,CASSLEIGGFTEAFF
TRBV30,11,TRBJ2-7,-,CAWGIEPRTTF
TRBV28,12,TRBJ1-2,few,CASTYNDYGYTF
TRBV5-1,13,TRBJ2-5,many,CASSSTSEETQYF
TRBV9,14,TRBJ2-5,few,CASSSGTAKETQYF
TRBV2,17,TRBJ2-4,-,CASSEEGPGTAKNIQYF
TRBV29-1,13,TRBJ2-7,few,CSVEKQGRGEQYF
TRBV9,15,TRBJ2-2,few,CASSVDTRGGGELFF
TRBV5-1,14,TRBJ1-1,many,CASSLYGGDTEAFF
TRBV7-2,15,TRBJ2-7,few,CASSPGDASSYEQYF
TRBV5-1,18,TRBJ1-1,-,CASQPTPGTGWRNTEAFF
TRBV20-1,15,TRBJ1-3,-,CSARGGQGGGNTIYF
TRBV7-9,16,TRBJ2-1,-,CASSLVTSGRQNEQFF
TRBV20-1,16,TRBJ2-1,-,CSARGVSGVPYNEQFF
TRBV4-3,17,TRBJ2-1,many,CASSPGFAGSSYNEQFF
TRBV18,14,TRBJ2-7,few,CASTATGISYEQYF
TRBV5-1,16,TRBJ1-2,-,CASSQLSGPTHYGYTF
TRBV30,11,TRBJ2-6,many,CACLRGNVLTF
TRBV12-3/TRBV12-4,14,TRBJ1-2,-,CASRRGGGSEGYTF
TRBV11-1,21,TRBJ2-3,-,CASSSPRLAGLYNPIGDTQYF
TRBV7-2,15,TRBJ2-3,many,CASSLLAGYTDTQYF
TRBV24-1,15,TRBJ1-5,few,CATSDLTGDNQPQHF
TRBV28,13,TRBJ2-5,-,CASRPRAQETQYF
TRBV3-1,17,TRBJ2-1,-,CASSLPGRALSRNEQFF